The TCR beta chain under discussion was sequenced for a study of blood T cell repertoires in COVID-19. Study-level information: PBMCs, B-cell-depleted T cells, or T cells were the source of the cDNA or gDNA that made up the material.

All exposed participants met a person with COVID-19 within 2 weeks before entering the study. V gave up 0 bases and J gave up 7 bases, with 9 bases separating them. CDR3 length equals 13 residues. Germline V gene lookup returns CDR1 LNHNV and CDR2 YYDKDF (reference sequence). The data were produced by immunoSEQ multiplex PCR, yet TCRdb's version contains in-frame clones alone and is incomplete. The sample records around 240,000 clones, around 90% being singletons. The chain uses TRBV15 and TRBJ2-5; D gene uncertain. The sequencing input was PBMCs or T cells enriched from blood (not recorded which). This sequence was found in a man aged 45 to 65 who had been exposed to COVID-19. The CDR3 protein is CATSRDVGGTQYF. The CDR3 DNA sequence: TGTGCCACCAGCAGAGATGTAGGCGGGACCCAGTACTTC.